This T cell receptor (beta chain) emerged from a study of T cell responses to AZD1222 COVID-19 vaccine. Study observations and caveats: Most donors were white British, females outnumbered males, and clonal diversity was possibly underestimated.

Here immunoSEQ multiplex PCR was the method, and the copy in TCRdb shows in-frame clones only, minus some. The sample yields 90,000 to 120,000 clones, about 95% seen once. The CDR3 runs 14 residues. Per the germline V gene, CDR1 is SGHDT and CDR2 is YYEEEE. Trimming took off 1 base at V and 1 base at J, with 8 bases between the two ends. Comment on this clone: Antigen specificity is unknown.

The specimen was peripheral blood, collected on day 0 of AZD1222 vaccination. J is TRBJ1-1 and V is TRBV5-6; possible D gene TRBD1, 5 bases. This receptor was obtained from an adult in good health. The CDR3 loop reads CASSLRGANTEAFF. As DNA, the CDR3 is TGTGCCAGCAGCTTGAGAGGGGCGAACACTGAAGCTTTCTTT.